The entry below gives a single T cell receptor (beta chain) sequence along with its context. Its antigen remains unknown. Trimming cost V 8 bases and J 7 bases, with 15 bases left between them. The V gene's germline CDR1 is LNHDA and CDR2 SQIVND (reference sequence). The CDR3 spans 14 residues. This entry belongs to a study of Tregs in tolerant kidney transplant recipients. Notes on the study in general: This study did not directly address biological reproducibility. Tregs expanded with activated donor B cells seemed most donor-specific. Findings come from small patient numbers and require larger validation.

Clones were sequenced by immunoSEQ multiplex PCR, and TCRdb holds only the in-frame ones, with some missing. The sample has tens of thousands of clones; around 83% are singletons. Unstimulated Tregs (CD4+CD25+CD127-) and CD4+CD25- non-Tregs were sorted from PBMCs. V usage is TRBV19 and J usage is TRBJ1-6; D gene ambiguous. Sequenced input: CD4+ T cells from blood. The TCR was taken from a human donor in good health. CDR3 nucleotide sequence: TGTGCCAGTCGGCAGTGGCAGGAAAATTCACCCCTCCACTTT. Translating it yields CASRQWQENSPLHF.